These T cell receptor beta chains were read from a single sample in a study of shared clonotypes between healthy human individuals. Assay: immunoSEQ multiplex PCR; the TCRdb copy retains only in-frame clones and omits some. The profile shows 2 million to 3 million clones, 93% of them singletons. Sequenced input: naive CD4+ T cells from PBMCs. The receptors come from a man aged 18 to 29 in good health. Some clones in this sample may be carry-over from other donors' samples. CDR3s include the opening cysteine and the closing phenylalanine or tryptophan. D genes are given only for firm matches. Clone size is given for some rows only: seen once, a few or many times, or a class if the clone is expanded.

j_call d_call v_call clone_size cdr3_nt cdr3_aa
TRBJ2-5 NA TRBV7-6 NA TGTGCCAGCAGCCAAAATCTCCGGGACGGGAGAGGGGAGACCCAGTACTTC CASSQNLRDGRGETQYF
TRBJ1-1 TRBD1 TRBV7-2 NA TGTGCCAGCAGCTCGACAGGGAAGACTGAAGCTTTCTTT CASSSTGKTEAFF
TRBJ2-1 NA TRBV5-1 NA TGCGCCAGCAGCTTGTTGGGCTACAATGAGCAGTTCTTC CASSLLGYNEQFF
TRBJ1-3 NA TRBV19 NA TGTGCCAGTAGTATGGAGGGACGGCGCTCTGGAAACACCATATATTTT CASSMEGRRSGNTIYF
TRBJ2-3 NA TRBV5-1 NA TGCGCCAGCAGCTTGGGTGCAGGGACTGAGGCTTCTAGCACAGATACGCAGTATTTT CASSLGAGTEASSTDTQYF
TRBJ2-1 TRBD2 TRBV11-3 NA TGTGCCAGCAGCTTAGATGGCGGGAGGGCCTACAATGAGCAGTTCTTC CASSLDGGRAYNEQFF
TRBJ1-5 NA TRBV7-3 NA TGTGCCAGCAGCCCAAACACAGGGTTACGCAATCAGCCCCAGCATTTT CASSPNTGLRNQPQHF
TRBJ1-5 TRBD1 TRBV18 NA TGTGCCAGCTCCCTTAGACAGGGGGAAGGGCAGCCCCAGCATTTT CASSLRQGEGQPQHF
TRBJ2-1 NA TRBV6-5 NA TGTGCCAGCAGTTACTCGAGTGCTGGCCCGTACAATGAGCAGTTCTTC CASSYSSAGPYNEQFF
TRBJ2-3 TRBD2 TRBV14 NA TGTGCCAGCAGCCGGGACGGGAGGGCCTCTAGCACAGATACGCAGTATTTT CASSRDGRASSTDTQYF
TRBJ2-5 TRBD2 TRBV5-1 NA TGCGCCAGCAGCCCACCGACTAGCGGCCAAGAGACCCAGTACTTC CASSPPTSGQETQYF
TRBJ1-5 TRBD1 TRBV7-8 NA TGTGCCAGCAGCTCCAGGACAGGTACCACAACCAATCAGCCCCAGCATTTT CASSSRTGTTTNQPQHF
TRBJ2-1 TRBD2 TRBV28 NA TGTGCCAGCAGTTCCGCCGGGACTAGCGGGCCCTATGAGCAGTTCTTC CASSSAGTSGPYEQFF
TRBJ1-2 NA TRBV28 NA TGTGCCAGCAGTTTCAACAGGGCCTATGGCTACACCTTC CASSFNRAYGYTF
TRBJ1-2 NA TRBV6-5 NA TGTGCCAGCAGTTACGATATAAACTATGGCTACACCTTC CASSYDINYGYTF
TRBJ2-1 TRBD2 TRBV28 NA TGTGCCAGCACCCCTAACCGCGGGAGTCCCTCCCACAATGAGCAGTTCTTC CASTPNRGSPSHNEQFF
TRBJ2-2 NA TRBV11-1 NA TGTGCCAGCAGCTTATTAACAGTCGCGAACACCGGGGAGCTGTTTTTT CASSLLTVANTGELFF
TRBJ1-2 TRBD1 TRBV6-1 NA TGTGCCAGCAGTGGACTGGGCAGGGGGCCTAGTTCTGGCTACACCTTC CASSGLGRGPSSGYTF
TRBJ2-7 TRBD1 TRBV28 once TGTGCCAGCAGTTTAATGACAGGGCGTAGGAACGAGCAGTACTTC CASSLMTGRRNEQYF
TRBJ1-3 TRBD1 TRBV5-1 once TGCGCCAGCAGCCGAACCCCCCCGGGACAGGGGATGACGTACACCATATATTTT CASSRTPPGQGMTYTIYF
TRBJ2-7 NA TRBV11-2 NA TGTGCCAGCAGCTTAGATTGGGGAGGCGAGCAGTACTTC CASSLDWGGEQYF
TRBJ2-7 NA TRBV4-2 NA TGTGCCAGCAGCCCTGGCTTAGCGTCCTCCTACGAGCAGTACTTC CASSPGLASSYEQYF
TRBJ2-7 NA TRBV13 NA TGTGCCAGCAGCTTAGGCCCCTGGCGGAACTCCTACGAGCAGTACTTC CASSLGPWRNSYEQYF